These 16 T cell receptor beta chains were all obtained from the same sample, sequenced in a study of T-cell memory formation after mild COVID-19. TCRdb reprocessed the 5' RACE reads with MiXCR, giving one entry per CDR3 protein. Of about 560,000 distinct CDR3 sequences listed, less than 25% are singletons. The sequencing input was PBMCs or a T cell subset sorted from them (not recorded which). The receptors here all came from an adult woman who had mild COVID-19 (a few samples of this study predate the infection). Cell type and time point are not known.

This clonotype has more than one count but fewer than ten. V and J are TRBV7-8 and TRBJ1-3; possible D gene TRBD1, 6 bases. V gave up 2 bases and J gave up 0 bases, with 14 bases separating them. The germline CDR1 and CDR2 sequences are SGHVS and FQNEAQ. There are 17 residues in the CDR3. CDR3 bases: TGTGCCAGCAGCTTAAATCTGGGACAAAGCTCTGGAAACACCATATATTTT. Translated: CASSLNLGQSSGNTIYF.

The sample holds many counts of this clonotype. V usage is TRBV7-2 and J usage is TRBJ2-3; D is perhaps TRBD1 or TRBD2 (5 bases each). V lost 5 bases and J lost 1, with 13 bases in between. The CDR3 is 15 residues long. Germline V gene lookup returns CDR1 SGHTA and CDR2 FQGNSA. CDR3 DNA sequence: TGTGCCAGCAGCCCTCGGGGCGGCGGCACAGATACGCAGTATTTT. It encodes CASSPRGGGTDTQYF.

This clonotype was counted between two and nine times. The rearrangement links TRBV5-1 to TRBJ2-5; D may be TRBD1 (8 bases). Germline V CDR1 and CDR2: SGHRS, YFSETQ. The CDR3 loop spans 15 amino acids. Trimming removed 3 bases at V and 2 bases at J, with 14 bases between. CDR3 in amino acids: CASSWGGTGQETQYF. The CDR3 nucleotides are TGCGCCAGCAGCTGGGGGGGGACAGGACAAGAGACCCAGTACTTC. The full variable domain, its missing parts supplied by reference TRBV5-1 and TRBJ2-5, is KAGVTQTPRYLIKTRGQQVTLSCSPISGHRSVSWYQQTPGQGLQFLFEYFSETQRNKGNFPGRFSGRQFSNSRSEMNVSTLELGDSALYLCASSWGGTGQETQYFGPGTRLLVL.

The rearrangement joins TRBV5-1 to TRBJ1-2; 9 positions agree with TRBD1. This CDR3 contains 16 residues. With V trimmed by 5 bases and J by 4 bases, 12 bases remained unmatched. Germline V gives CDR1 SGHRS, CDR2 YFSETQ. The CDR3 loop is CASRGQGLMPFYGYTF. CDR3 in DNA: TGCGCCAGCAGAGGACAGGGGTTGATGCCCTTCTATGGCTACACCTTC.

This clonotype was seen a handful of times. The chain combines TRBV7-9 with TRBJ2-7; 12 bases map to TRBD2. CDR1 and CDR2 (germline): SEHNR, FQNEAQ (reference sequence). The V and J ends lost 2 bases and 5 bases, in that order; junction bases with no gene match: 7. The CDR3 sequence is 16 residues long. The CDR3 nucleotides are TGTGCCAGCAGCTTACTAGCGGGAGGGCCCGGAAACGAGCAGTACTTC. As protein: CASSLLAGGPGNEQYF.

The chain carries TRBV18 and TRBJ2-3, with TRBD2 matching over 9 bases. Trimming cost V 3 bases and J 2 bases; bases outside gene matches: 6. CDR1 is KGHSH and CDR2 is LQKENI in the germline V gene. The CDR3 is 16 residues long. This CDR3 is CASSPVTSGLTDTQYF. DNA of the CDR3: TGTGCCAGCTCACCCGTGACTAGCGGACTCACAGATACGCAGTATTTT.

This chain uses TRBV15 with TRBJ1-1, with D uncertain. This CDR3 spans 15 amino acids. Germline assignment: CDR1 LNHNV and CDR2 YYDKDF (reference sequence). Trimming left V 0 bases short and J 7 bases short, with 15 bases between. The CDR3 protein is CATSRDPRTTREAFF. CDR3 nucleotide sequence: TGTGCCACCAGCAGAGATCCTAGGACCACCCGTGAAGCTTTCTTT. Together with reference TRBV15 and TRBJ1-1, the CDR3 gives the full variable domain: DAMVIQNPRYQVTQFGKPVTLSCSQTLNHNVMYWYQQKSSQAPKLLFHYYDKDFNNEADTPDNFQSRRPNTSFCFLDIRSPGLGDTAMYLCATSRDPRTTREAFFGQGTRLTVV.

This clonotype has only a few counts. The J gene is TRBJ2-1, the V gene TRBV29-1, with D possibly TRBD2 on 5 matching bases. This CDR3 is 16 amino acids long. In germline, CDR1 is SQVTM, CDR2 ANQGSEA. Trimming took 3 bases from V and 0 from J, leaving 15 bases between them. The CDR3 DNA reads TGCAGCGTTGATCAGGAGGCGTTGAGCTCCTACAATGAGCAGTTCTTC. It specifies CSVDQEALSSYNEQFF.

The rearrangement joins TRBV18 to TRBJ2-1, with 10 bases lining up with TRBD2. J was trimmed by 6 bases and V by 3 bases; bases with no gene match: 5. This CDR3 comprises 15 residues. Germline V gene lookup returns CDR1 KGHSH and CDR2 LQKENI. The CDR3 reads CASSPGTSAVNEQFF. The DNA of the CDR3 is TGTGCCAGCTCACCCGGGACTAGCGCGGTCAATGAGCAGTTCTTC.

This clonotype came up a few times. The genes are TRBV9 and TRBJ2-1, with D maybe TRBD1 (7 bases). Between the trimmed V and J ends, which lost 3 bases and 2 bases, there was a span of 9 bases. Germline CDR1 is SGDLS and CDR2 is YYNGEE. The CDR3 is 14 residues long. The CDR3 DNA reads TGTGCCAGCAGCGGCGGGACAGCCTACAATGAGCAGTTCTTC. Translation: CASSGGTAYNEQFF.

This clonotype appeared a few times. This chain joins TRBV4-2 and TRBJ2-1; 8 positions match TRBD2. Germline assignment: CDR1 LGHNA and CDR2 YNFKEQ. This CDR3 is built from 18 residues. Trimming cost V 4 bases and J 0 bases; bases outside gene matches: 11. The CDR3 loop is CASSLGLAGPFSYNEQFF. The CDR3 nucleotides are TGTGCCAGCAGCCTGGGCCTAGCGGGTCCGTTCTCCTACAATGAGCAGTTCTTC.

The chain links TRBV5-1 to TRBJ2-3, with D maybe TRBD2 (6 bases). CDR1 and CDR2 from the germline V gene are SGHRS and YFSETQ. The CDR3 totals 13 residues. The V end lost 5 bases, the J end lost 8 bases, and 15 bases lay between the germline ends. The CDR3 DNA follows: TGCGCCAGCAGACAGGAGGGGCGGACTACGCAGTATTTT. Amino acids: CASRQEGRTTQYF.

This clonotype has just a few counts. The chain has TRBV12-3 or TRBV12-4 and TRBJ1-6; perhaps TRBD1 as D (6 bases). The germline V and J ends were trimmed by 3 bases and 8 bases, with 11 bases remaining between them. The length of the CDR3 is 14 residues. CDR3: CASSLAGGDSPLHF. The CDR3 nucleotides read TGTGCCAGCAGTTTGGCGGGGGGCGATTCACCCCTCCACTTT.

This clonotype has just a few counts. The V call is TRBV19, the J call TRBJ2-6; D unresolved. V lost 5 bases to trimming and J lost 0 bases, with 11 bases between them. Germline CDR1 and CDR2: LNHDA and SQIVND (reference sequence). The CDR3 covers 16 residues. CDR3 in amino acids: CASSPLTNSGANVLTF. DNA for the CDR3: TGTGCCAGTAGTCCCTTGACAAACTCTGGGGCCAACGTCCTGACTTTC.

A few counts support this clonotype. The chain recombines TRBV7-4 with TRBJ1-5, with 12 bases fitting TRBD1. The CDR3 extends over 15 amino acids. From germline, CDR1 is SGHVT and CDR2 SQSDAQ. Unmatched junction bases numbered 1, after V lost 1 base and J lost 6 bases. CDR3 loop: CASSLVGQGAQPQHF. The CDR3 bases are TGTGCCAGCAGCTTAGTGGGACAGGGGGCTCAGCCCCAGCATTTT. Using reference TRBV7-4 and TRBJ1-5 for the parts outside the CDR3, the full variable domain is GAGVSQSPRYKVAKRGRDVALRCDSISGHVTLYWYRQTLGQGSEVLTYSQSDAQRDKSGRPSGRFSAERPERSVSTLKIQRTEQGDSAVYLCASSLVGQGAQPQHFGDGTRLSIL.

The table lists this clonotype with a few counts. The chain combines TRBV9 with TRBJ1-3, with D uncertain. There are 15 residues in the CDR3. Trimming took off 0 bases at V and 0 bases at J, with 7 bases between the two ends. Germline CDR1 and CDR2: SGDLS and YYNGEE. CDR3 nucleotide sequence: TGTGCCAGCAGCGTAGGCGGCAGCTCTGGAAACACCATATATTTT. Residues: CASSVGGSSGNTIYF.